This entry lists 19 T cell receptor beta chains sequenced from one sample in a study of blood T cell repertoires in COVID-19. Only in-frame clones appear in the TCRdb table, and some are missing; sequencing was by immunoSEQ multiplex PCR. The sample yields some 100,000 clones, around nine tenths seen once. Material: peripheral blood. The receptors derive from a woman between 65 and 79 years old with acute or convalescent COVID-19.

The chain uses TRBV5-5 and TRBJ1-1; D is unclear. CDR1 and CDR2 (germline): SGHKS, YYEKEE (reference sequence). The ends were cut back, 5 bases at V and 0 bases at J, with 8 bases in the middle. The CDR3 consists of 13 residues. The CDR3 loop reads CASRPDLNTEAFF. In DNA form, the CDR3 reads TGTGCCAGCAGACCGGACTTGAACACTGAAGCTTTCTTT.

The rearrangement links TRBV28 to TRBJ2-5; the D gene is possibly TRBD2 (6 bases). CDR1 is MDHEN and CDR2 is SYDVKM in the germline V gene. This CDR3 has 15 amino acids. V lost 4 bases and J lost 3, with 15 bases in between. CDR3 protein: CASSSPPKREETQYF. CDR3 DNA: TGTGCCAGCAGTTCCCCCCCCAAGCGGGAAGAGACCCAGTACTTC.

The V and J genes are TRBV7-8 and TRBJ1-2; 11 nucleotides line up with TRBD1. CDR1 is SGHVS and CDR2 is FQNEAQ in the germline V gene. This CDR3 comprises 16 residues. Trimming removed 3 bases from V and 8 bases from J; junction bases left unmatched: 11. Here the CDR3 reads CASSFRTGGVPSGYTF. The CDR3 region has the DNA TGTGCCAGCAGCTTTAGGACAGGGGGCGTGCCTAGCGGCTACACCTTC.

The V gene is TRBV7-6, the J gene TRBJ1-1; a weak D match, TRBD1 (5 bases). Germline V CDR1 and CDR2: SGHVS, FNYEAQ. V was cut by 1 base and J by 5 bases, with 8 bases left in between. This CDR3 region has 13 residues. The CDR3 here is CASSLVKGTEAFF. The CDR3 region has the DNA TGTGCCAGCAGCTTAGTTAAGGGGACTGAAGCTTTCTTT.

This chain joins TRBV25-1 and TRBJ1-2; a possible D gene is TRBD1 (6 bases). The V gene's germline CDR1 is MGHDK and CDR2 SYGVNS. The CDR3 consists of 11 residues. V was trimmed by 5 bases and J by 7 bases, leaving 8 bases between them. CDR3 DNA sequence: TGTGCCAGCAGTTGGGGGCCTGGCTACACCTTC. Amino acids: CASSWGPGYTF.

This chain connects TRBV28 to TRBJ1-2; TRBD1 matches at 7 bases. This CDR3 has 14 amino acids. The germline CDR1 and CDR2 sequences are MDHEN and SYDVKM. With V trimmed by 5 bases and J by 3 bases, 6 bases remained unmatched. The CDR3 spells CASSQGGFDYGYTF. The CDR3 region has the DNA TGTGCCAGCAGTCAAGGGGGCTTTGACTATGGCTACACCTTC.

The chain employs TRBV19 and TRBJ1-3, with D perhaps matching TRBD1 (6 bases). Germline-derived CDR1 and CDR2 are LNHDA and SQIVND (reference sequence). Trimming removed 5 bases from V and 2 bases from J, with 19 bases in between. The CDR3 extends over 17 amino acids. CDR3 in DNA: TGTGCCAGTAGTGGATATTTTTCAAGGACAGCTGGAAACACCATATATTTT. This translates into CASSGYFSRTAGNTIYF.

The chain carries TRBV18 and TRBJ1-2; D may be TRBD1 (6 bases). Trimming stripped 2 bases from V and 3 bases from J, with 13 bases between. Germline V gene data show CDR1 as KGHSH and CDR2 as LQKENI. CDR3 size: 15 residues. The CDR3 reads CASSPDRRSDYGYTF. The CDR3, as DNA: TGTGCCAGCTCACCAGACAGGAGGAGTGACTATGGCTACACCTTC.

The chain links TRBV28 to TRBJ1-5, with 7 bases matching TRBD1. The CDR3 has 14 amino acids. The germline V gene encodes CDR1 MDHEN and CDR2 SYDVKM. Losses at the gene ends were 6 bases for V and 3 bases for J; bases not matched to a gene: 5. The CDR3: CASRQDRVNQPQHF. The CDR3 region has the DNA TGTGCCAGCAGGCAAGACAGGGTCAATCAGCCCCAGCATTTT.

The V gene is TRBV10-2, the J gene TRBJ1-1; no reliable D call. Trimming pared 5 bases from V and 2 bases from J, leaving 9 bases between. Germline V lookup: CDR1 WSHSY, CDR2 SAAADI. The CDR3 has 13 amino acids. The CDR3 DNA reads TGCGCCAGCAGTCAAACAGTTAACACTGAAGCTTTCTTT. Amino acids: CASSQTVNTEAFF.

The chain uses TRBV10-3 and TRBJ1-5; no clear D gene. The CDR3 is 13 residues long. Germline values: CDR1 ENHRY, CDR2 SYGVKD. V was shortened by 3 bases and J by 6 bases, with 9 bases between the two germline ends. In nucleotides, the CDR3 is TGTGCCATCAGTGATCGAGGTTCTCAGCCCCAGCATTTT. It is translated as CAISDRGSQPQHF.

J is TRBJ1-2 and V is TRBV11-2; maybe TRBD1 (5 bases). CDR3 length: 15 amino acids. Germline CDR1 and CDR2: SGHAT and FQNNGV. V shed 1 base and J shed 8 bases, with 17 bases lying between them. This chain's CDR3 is CASSLVPRVDRGYTF. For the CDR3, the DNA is TGTGCCAGCAGCTTAGTTCCCAGGGTTGATCGGGGCTACACCTTC.

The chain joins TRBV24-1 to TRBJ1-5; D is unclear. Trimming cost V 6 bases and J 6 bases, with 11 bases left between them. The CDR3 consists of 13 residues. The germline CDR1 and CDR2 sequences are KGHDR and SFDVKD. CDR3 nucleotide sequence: TGTGCCACCAGTCGGTCAGGAGGTCAGCCCCAGCATTTT. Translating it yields CATSRSGGQPQHF.

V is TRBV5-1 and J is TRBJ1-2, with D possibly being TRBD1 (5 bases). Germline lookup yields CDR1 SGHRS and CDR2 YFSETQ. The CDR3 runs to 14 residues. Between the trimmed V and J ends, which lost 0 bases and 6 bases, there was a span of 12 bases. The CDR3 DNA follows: TGCGCCAGCAGCTTGGCCGGGGGGGAGAATGGCTACACCTTC. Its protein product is CASSLAGGENGYTF.

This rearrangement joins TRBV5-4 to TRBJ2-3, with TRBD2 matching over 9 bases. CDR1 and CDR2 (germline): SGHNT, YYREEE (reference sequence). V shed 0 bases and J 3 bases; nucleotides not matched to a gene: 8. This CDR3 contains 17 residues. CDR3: CASSLGVVSGGTDTQYF. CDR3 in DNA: TGTGCCAGCAGCTTGGGGGTAGTTAGCGGGGGTACAGATACGCAGTATTTT.

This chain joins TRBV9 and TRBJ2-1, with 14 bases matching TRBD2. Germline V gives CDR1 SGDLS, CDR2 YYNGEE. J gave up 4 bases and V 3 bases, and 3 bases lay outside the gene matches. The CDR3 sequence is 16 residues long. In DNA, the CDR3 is TGTGCCAGCAGCGCGACTAGCGGGGGGGGATACAATGAGCAGTTCTTC. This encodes CASSATSGGGYNEQFF.

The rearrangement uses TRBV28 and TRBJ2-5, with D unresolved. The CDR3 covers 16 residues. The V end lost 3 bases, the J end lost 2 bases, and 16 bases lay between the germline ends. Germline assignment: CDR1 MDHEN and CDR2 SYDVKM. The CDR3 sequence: CASSLGHGARQETQYF. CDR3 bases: TGTGCCAGCAGTTTGGGCCACGGCGCCAGGCAAGAGACCCAGTACTTC.

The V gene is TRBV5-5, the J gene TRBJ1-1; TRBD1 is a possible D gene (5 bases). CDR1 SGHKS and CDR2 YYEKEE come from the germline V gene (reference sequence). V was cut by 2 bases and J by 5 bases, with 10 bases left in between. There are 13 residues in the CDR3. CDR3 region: CASSFSGDTEAFF. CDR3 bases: TGTGCCAGCAGCTTTTCGGGGGATACTGAAGCTTTCTTT.

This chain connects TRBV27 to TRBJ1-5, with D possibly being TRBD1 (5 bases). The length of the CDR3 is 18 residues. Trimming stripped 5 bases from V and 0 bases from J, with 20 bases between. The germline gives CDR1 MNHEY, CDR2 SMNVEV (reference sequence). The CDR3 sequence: CASSPQAPFQYSNQPQHF. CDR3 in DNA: TGTGCCAGCAGTCCACAGGCGCCGTTCCAATATAGCAATCAGCCCCAGCATTTT.